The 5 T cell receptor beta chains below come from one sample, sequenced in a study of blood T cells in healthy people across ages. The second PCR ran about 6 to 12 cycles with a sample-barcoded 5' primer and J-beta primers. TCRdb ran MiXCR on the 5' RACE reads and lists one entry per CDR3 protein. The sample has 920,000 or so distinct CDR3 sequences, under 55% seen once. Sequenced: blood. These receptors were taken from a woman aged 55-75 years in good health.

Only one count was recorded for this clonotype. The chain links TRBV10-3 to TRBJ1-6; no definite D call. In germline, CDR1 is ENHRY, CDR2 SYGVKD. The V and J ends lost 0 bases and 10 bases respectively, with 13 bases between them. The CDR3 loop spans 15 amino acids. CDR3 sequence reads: CAISESLVTRSPLHF. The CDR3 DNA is TGTGCCATCAGTGAGTCGTTGGTTACGCGGTCACCCCTCCACTTT.

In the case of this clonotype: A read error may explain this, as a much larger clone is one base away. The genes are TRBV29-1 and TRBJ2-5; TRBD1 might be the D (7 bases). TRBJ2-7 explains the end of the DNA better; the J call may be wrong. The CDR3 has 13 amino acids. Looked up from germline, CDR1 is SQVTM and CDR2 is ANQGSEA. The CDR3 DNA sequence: TGCAGCGTTGCTCAGGGGGGACCACGCGAGCAGTACTTC. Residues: CSVAQGGPREQYF.

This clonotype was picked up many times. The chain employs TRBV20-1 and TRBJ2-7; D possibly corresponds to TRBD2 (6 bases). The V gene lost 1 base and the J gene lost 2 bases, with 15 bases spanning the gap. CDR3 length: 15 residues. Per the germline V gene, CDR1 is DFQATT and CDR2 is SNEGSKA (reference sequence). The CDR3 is CSARGVSGTTYEQYF. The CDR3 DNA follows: TGCAGTGCTAGAGGGGTTAGCGGAACCACCTACGAGCAGTACTTC.

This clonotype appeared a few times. DNA of the CDR3: TGTGCCAGCAGCCCGGGACAGGGTCCCTCCTACAATGAGCAGTTCTTC. It translates to CASSPGQGPSYNEQFF. The gene calls are TRBV7-9 and TRBJ2-1; TRBD1 agrees at 9 bases. This CDR3 has 16 amino acids. Germline-derived CDR1 and CDR2 are SEHNR and FQNEAQ (reference sequence). J was trimmed by 0 bases and V by 5 bases; bases with no gene match: 5.

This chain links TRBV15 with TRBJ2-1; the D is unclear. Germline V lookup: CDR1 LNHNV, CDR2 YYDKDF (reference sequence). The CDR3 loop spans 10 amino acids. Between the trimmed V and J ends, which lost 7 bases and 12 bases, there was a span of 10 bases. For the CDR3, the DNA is TGTGCCACCACTCCCCGAGGGCAGTTCTTC. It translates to CATTPRGQFF.